Listed here are 26 T cell receptor beta chains from one sample, sequenced in a study of Tregs in tolerant kidney transplant recipients. TCRdb's copy holds only in-frame clones and misses some; the assay was immunoSEQ multiplex PCR. The data show tens of thousands of clones, about 88% seen once. The starting material was CD4+ T cells from blood, obtained before the transplant. The receptors were gathered from a human donor who received a combined kidney and bone marrow transplant.

A few counts support this clone. This chain joins TRBV28 and TRBJ2-5, with a weak D call TRBD1 (6 bases). Germline V gene sequence: CDR1 MDHEN, CDR2 SYDVKM. V gave up 6 bases and J gave up 0 bases, with 17 bases separating them. The CDR3 runs to 16 residues. The CDR3 DNA sequence: TGTGCCAGCAGGGGGGCCGTGGGAGCCCACCAAGAGACCCAGTACTTC. Its translation: CASRGAVGAHQETQYF.

In its sample, this clone was seen once. The chain carries TRBV20-1 and TRBJ2-7; a weak D match, TRBD2 (5 bases). The V gene lost 3 bases and the J gene lost 7 bases, with 7 bases spanning the gap. Germline V gene lookup returns CDR1 DFQATT and CDR2 SNEGSKA (reference sequence). CDR3 length: 10 amino acids. The CDR3 loop reads CSASGMEQYF. The CDR3 nucleotides are TGCAGTGCTAGCGGGATGGAGCAGTACTTC.

The chain uses TRBV10-3 and TRBJ1-5, with 8 bases matching TRBD1. Germline V gives CDR1 ENHRY, CDR2 SYGVKD. V shed 3 bases and J 6 bases; nucleotides not matched to a gene: 4. This CDR3 comprises 14 residues. CDR3 nucleotides: TGTGCCATCAGTGAAGACAGGGGTAGTCAGCCCCAGCATTTT. Translation gives CAISEDRGSQPQHF.

The genes are TRBV29-1 and TRBJ2-3; 10 bases are shared with TRBD2. With 3 bases clipped from V and 6 bases from J, the junction kept 9 bases outside the gene matches. CDR3 length equals 15 residues. Germline V gene sequence: CDR1 SQVTM, CDR2 ANQGSEA. The CDR3 sequence is CSVDNLAGDLDTQYF. The DNA of the CDR3 is TGCAGCGTTGATAACCTAGCGGGAGATCTTGATACGCAGTATTTT.

V usage is TRBV30 and J usage is TRBJ2-7; D unclear. The CDR3 contains 14 residues. Trimming left V 0 bases short and J 2 bases short, with 11 bases between. Germline assignment: CDR1 GTSNPN and CDR2 SVGIG (reference sequence). CDR3 nucleotide sequence: TGTGCCTGGAGTGTACTTGAAGTCACCTACGAGCAGTACTTC. Protein: CAWSVLEVTYEQYF.

This chain links TRBV14 with TRBJ2-1, with 10 bases that match TRBD2. Trimming took 4 bases from V and 4 from J; bases not matched to a gene: 1. Germline-derived CDR1 and CDR2 are SGHDN and FVKESK. The length of the CDR3 is 14 residues. The CDR3 DNA is TGTGCCAGCAGCCTAGCGGGGGGTTACAATGAGCAGTTCTTC. It translates to CASSLAGGYNEQFF.

This rearrangement joins TRBV6-5 to TRBJ2-3, with D maybe TRBD2 (5 bases). The V gene lost 5 bases and the J gene lost 3 bases, with 9 bases spanning the gap. The germline gives CDR1 MNHEY, CDR2 SVGAGI. There are 13 residues in the CDR3. CDR3 nucleotides: TGTGCCAGCAGTACCCCGGGGACAGATACGCAGTATTTT. It specifies CASSTPGTDTQYF.

This chain joins TRBV9 and TRBJ1-4, with D perhaps matching TRBD1 (6 bases). Germline V lookup: CDR1 SGDLS, CDR2 YYNGEE. The CDR3 runs 17 residues. V was shortened by 1 base and J by 3 bases, with 16 bases between the two germline ends. The CDR3 is CASSVSIGGRANEKLFF. CDR3 bases: TGTGCCAGCAGCGTATCCATAGGGGGACGTGCTAATGAAAAACTGTTTTTT.

This clone occurred once. The genes are TRBV28 and TRBJ2-7; 9 positions agree with TRBD2. Germline CDR1 reads MDHEN; CDR2 reads SYDVKM. The CDR3 runs to 14 residues. V lost 8 bases to trimming and J lost 3 bases; unmatched junction nucleotides: 8. Here the CDR3 reads CASGGGRVFYEQYF. In nucleotides, the CDR3 is TGTGCCAGCGGGGGCGGGAGGGTCTTCTACGAGCAGTACTTC.

J is TRBJ2-3 and V is TRBV10-3; 7 nucleotides align to TRBD1. The length of the CDR3 is 15 residues. Germline assignment: CDR1 ENHRY and CDR2 SYGVKD. V shed 6 bases, J shed 4 bases, and the junction held 10 bases outside the gene matches. The CDR3 region has the DNA TGTGCCATCAGGTCGGACAGGCATAAAGCAGATACGCAGTATTTT. This translates into CAIRSDRHKADTQYF.

The rearrangement uses TRBV18 and TRBJ1-3, with D uncertain. The ends were cut back, 4 bases at V and 0 bases at J, with 13 bases in the middle. This CDR3 contains 16 residues. Germline V gene sequence: CDR1 KGHSH, CDR2 LQKENI. The CDR3 DNA reads as TGTGCCAGCTCACAATCCGGGGTCTCCTCTGGAAACACCATATATTTT. As protein: CASSQSGVSSGNTIYF.

V and J are TRBV7-8 and TRBJ2-5; possibly TRBD2 for D (6 bases). CDR1 is SGHVS, CDR2 FQNEAQ, per germline. The ends were cut back, 2 bases at V and 4 bases at J, with 26 bases in the middle. The CDR3 runs 19 residues. The CDR3, as DNA: TGTGCCAGCAGCTTAATCGGTACCGGGGCTAGCGCGGCAGGAGAGACCCAGTACTTC. Protein: CASSLIGTGASAAGETQYF.

The chain recombines TRBV29-1 with TRBJ2-2; D is possibly TRBD1 (6 bases). The CDR3 length is 15 residues. V was clipped by 5 bases and J by 1 base, with 14 bases between them. CDR1 and CDR2 (germline): SQVTM, ANQGSEA. CDR3 residues: CSVSSRTENTGELFF. The DNA for the CDR3 is TGCAGCGTTTCATCCAGGACAGAGAACACCGGGGAGCTGTTTTTT.

The chain is built from TRBV28 and TRBJ2-7, with 13 bases fitting TRBD2. The trim removed 8 bases at V and 0 bases at J, leaving 13 bases unmatched. The germline CDR1 and CDR2 sequences are MDHEN and SYDVKM. CDR3 length equals 18 residues. The CDR3 sequence is CASCAHGLAGAHSYEQYF. DNA for the CDR3: TGTGCCAGCTGTGCACACGGACTAGCGGGAGCCCACTCCTACGAGCAGTACTTC.

V gene TRBV28 combines with J gene TRBJ2-3, with a weak D call TRBD1 (6 bases). The CDR3 sequence is 15 residues long. V was trimmed by 6 bases and J by 7 bases, leaving 20 bases between them. Germline CDR1 and CDR2: MDHEN and SYDVKM. CDR3 in DNA: TGTGCCAGCAGCCTGCCAGGGGCCGGGGCTAATACGCAGTATTTT. Translation gives CASSLPGAGANTQYF.

This chain connects TRBV10-3 to TRBJ2-7; D is possibly TRBD1 (5 bases). V lost 6 bases and J 0 bases, leaving 15 bases between the germline ends. Germline V gives CDR1 ENHRY, CDR2 SYGVKD. The CDR3 runs to 15 residues. This CDR3 reads CAIRAPGQPSYEQYF. CDR3 DNA sequence: TGTGCCATCAGGGCCCCAGGGCAACCCTCCTACGAGCAGTACTTC.

The V gene is TRBV30, the J gene TRBJ1-2, with 9 bases fitting TRBD1. J lost 8 bases, V lost 5 bases, and 6 bases had no gene match. The CDR3 is 12 amino acids. Germline V CDR1 and CDR2: GTSNPN, SVGIG (reference sequence). The CDR3 is CAWSQGARGYTF. CDR3 in DNA: TGTGCCTGGTCACAGGGGGCGAGGGGCTACACCTTC.

This sequence joins TRBV5-1 and TRBJ2-7, with no clear D. CDR3 length: 14 residues. Germline-derived CDR1 and CDR2 are SGHRS and YFSETQ. The V end lost 1 base, the J end lost 5 bases, and 13 bases lay between the germline ends. The CDR3, as DNA: TGCGCCAGCAGCTTGTTGAGCTTCGAGAACGAGCAGTACTTC. The encoded protein is CASSLLSFENEQYF. The variable domain in full, completed from reference TRBV5-1 and TRBJ2-7, reads KAGVTQTPRYLIKTRGQQVTLSCSPISGHRSVSWYQQTPGQGLQFLFEYFSETQRNKGNFPGRFSGRQFSNSRSEMNVSTLELGDSALYLCASSLLSFENEQYFGPGTRLTVT.

This clone has a handful of counts. The chain links TRBV2 to TRBJ1-5; TRBD1 matches 7 bases. Germline-derived CDR1 and CDR2 are SNHLY and FYNNEI. The CDR3 runs to 14 residues. V trimming: 5 bases; J trimming: 4 bases; junction bases outside the gene matches: 5. The CDR3 coding sequence is TGTGCCAGCAGTCAACAGGGGCGAAATCAGCCCCAGCATTTT. Its translation is CASSQQGRNQPQHF.

This rearrangement joins TRBV30 to TRBJ1-2, with 7 bases fitting TRBD1. With V trimmed by 3 bases and J by 8 bases, 6 bases remained unmatched. Germline-derived CDR1 and CDR2 are GTSNPN and SVGIG (reference sequence). The CDR3 covers 12 residues. CDR3 sequence reads: CAWSRGAGGYTF. Written as DNA, the CDR3 is TGTGCCTGGAGCAGGGGGGCTGGGGGCTACACCTTC.

The rearrangement uses TRBV4-1 and TRBJ1-5, with 7 bases matching TRBD1. This CDR3 has 15 residues. CDR1 is MGHRA and CDR2 is YSYEKL in the germline V gene. V gave up 0 bases and J gave up 9 bases; unmatched junction bases: 8. The CDR3 DNA follows: TGCGCCAGCAGCCAAGAGCGCCAGGGGGGCCGGCCCCAGCATTTT. Protein: CASSQERQGGRPQHF.

The genes are TRBV5-1 and TRBJ2-7, with D possibly TRBD2 on 7 matching bases. The CDR3 is made up of 15 amino acids. V lost 0 bases and J 4 bases, leaving 14 bases between the germline ends. Germline assignment: CDR1 SGHRS and CDR2 YFSETQ. The CDR3 region has the DNA TGCGCCAGCAGCTTGGGTCCGGGGGGCGGATACGAGCAGTACTTC. This codes for CASSLGPGGGYEQYF.

Written as DNA, the CDR3 is TGCGCCAGCAGCCCTGGGACAGGTTTCACCTCCGGGGGCTACACCTTC. Protein sequence: CASSPGTGFTSGGYTF. The chain links TRBV5-1 to TRBJ1-2, with 8 bases aligning to TRBD1. Germline-derived CDR1 and CDR2 are SGHRS and YFSETQ. The CDR3 totals 16 residues. V dropped 4 bases and J dropped 8; count of bases not matched to a gene: 16.

This chain uses TRBV5-1 with TRBJ2-1, with a weak D call TRBD2 (5 bases). Trimming shortened V by 1 base and J by 0 bases, and 8 bases separated the two germline ends. This CDR3 comprises 15 residues. CDR1 and CDR2 from the germline V gene are SGHRS and YFSETQ. Written as DNA, the CDR3 is TGCGCCAGCAGCTTGAGGGAGAGCTCCTACAATGAGCAGTTCTTC. As protein: CASSLRESSYNEQFF.

V is TRBV7-9 and J is TRBJ1-4; 9 nucleotides line up with TRBD1. Germline V lookup: CDR1 SEHNR, CDR2 FQNEAQ (reference sequence). Losses at the gene ends were 1 base for V and 7 bases for J; bases not matched to a gene: 4. The CDR3 loop spans 15 amino acids. CDR3 sequence (DNA): TGTGCCAGCAGCTTAGGGGACAGGGAGGCTGAAAAACTGTTTTTT. This encodes CASSLGDREAEKLFF.

This clone was observed a few times. The rearrangement links TRBV6-1 to TRBJ2-2; D remains ambiguous. V dropped 5 bases and J dropped 4 bases, with 8 bases sitting between them. The CDR3 sequence is 13 residues long. Germline V lookup: CDR1 MNHNS, CDR2 SASEGT. CDR3 nucleotides: TGTGCCAGCAGTACTATTCCCACCGGGGAGCTGTTTTTT. It codes for CASSTIPTGELFF.